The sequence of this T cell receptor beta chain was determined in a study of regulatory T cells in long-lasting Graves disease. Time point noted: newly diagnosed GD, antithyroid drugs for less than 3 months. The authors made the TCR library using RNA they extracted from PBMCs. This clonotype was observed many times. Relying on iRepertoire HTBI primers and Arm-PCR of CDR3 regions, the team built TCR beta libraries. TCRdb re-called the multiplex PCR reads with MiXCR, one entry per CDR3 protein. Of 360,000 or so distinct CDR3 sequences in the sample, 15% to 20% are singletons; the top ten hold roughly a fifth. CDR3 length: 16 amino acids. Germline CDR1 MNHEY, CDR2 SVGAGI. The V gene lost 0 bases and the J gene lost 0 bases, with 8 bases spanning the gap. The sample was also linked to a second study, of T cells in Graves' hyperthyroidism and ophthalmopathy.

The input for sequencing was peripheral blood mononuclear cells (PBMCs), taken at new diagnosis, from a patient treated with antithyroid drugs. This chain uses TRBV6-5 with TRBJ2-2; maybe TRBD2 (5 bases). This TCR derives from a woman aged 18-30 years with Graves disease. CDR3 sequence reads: CASSYSRVANTGELFF. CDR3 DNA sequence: TGTGCCAGCAGTTACTCGAGGGTCGCGAACACCGGGGAGCTGTTTTTT.